These 24 T cell receptor beta chains were sequenced from one sample in a study of blood T cells in healthy people across ages. A sample-barcoded 5' primer and a J-beta primer mix were used in a second PCR of roughly 7 to 11 cycles. TCRdb called the 5' RACE reads again in MiXCR, with one record for every CDR3 protein. The table has roughly 680,000 distinct CDR3 sequences, 52% seen once. The sample was blood. The source is a woman older than 75 in good health.

A remark on this clonotype: One end of the junction does not line up with germline, which may come from a read error. This chain connects TRBV6-6 to TRBJ2-3; TRBD1 is a possible D gene (5 bases). The CDR3 is 15 residues long. In germline, CDR1 is MNHNY, CDR2 SVGAGI (reference sequence). DNA of the CDR3: TGTGCCAGCAGACCTTTTAGGGGTAGCACAGATGCGCAGTATTTT. Its translation: CASRPFRGSTDAQYF.

This clonotype was picked up one time. The rearrangement uses TRBV28 and TRBJ2-5, with unresolved D. CDR1 is MDHEN and CDR2 is SYDVKM in the germline V gene. Deletions cut 4 bases from V and 4 bases from J, with 10 bases between. This CDR3 has 13 amino acids. CDR3 amino acids: CASSSEGPETQYF. DNA of the CDR3: TGTGCCAGCAGTTCCGAAGGACCAGAGACCCAGTACTTC.

This clonotype showed up many times. The chain has TRBV7-9 and TRBJ2-1; D is unclear. V was pared by 2 bases and J by 4 bases, with 6 bases between. This CDR3 has 13 residues. Germline V lookup: CDR1 SEHNR, CDR2 FQNEAQ (reference sequence). This CDR3 is CASSLTLYNEQFF. DNA of the CDR3: TGTGCCAGCAGCTTAACCTTATACAATGAGCAGTTCTTC.

The chain uses TRBV9 and TRBJ2-1; D perhaps matches TRBD2 (6 bases). CDR1 SGDLS and CDR2 YYNGEE come from the germline V gene. The CDR3 consists of 15 residues. V was cut by 0 bases and J by 4 bases, with 11 bases left in between. This CDR3 is CASSVGGDAYNEQFF. In nucleotides, the CDR3 is TGTGCCAGCAGCGTAGGCGGGGATGCTTACAATGAGCAGTTCTTC.

This clonotype has ten or more counts. The chain uses TRBV10-3 and TRBJ2-3; 8 positions agree with TRBD2. This CDR3 is built from 14 residues. V dropped 7 bases and J dropped 4; count of bases not matched to a gene: 7. Germline V CDR1 and CDR2: ENHRY, SYGVKD. CDR3 coding DNA: TGTGCCATCACGGCGGGACTAGGGGCAGATACGCAGTATTTT. Translating it yields CAITAGLGADTQYF.

The chain links TRBV7-2 to TRBJ2-4; D may correspond to TRBD1 or TRBD2 (5 bases each). Between the trimmed V and J ends, which lost 1 base and 13 bases, there was a span of 8 bases. Germline CDR1 SGHTA, CDR2 FQGNSA. CDR3 length equals 11 residues. The CDR3 sequence: CASSLGDLQYF. The DNA for the CDR3 is TGTGCCAGCAGCTTAGGGGACCTGCAGTACTTC.

This clonotype has at least ten counts. The rearrangement links TRBV7-2 to TRBJ1-2, with no clear D. V lost 5 bases, J lost 6 bases, and 16 bases lay in between. The length of the CDR3 is 14 residues. The germline V gene has CDR1 SGHTA and CDR2 FQGNSA. The CDR3 DNA reads as TGTGCCAGCAGCAAAAGCCTCAATGAGGATGGCTACACCTTC. Translation gives CASSKSLNEDGYTF.

The chain combines TRBV2 with TRBJ1-1; the D is unclear. The CDR3 has 15 residues. CDR1 is SNHLY and CDR2 is FYNNEI in the germline V gene. Trimming took off 1 base at V and 1 base at J, with 10 bases between the two ends. The DNA of the CDR3 is TGTGCCAGCAGTGAAGGTTCTCACCAGAACACTGAAGCTTTCTTT. Translated, it gives CASSEGSHQNTEAFF.

J is TRBJ1-5 and V is TRBV27; weak D call: TRBD1 (6 bases). This CDR3 spans 16 amino acids. Trimming shortened V by 0 bases and J by 4 bases, and 13 bases separated the two germline ends. CDR1 and CDR2 (germline): MNHEY, SMNVEV (reference sequence). The DNA for the CDR3 is TGTGCCAGCAGTTTATCGGCGGGGGGCGGAAATCAGCCCCAGCATTTT. This translates into CASSLSAGGGNQPQHF.

A word on this clonotype: A much larger clone differs by one base, so this may be a read error. The CDR3: CASRPLAGLQEAQYF. CDR3 nucleotides: TGTGCCAGCAGGCCGTTAGCGGGACTCCAAGAGGCCCAGTACTTC. This chain joins TRBV5-6 and TRBJ2-7, with 8 positions matching TRBD2. Germline V CDR1 and CDR2: SGHDT, YYEEEE. V trimming: 5 bases; J trimming: 10 bases; junction bases outside the gene matches: 17. The CDR3 is made up of 15 amino acids.

This clonotype was picked up one time. This chain uses TRBV7-9 with TRBJ1-4; the D gene is possibly TRBD1 (6 bases). Germline assignment: CDR1 SEHNR and CDR2 FQNEAQ (reference sequence). This CDR3 has 14 amino acids. V was trimmed by 5 bases and J by 10 bases, leaving 17 bases between them. The DNA of the CDR3 is TGTGCCAGCAGCAATTCGGCCAGGGGAGCAAAACTGTTTTTT. As protein: CASSNSARGAKLFF.

The gene calls are TRBV10-3 and TRBJ2-6; D perhaps matches TRBD1 (6 bases). Trimming cost V 3 bases and J 3 bases, with 12 bases left between them. The CDR3 consists of 16 residues. CDR1 ENHRY and CDR2 SYGVKD come from the germline V gene. In DNA, the CDR3 is TGTGCCATCAGTGAACAGGGAGTTGTTGGGGCCAACGTCCTGACTTTC. It codes for CAISEQGVVGANVLTF.

This chain uses TRBV7-2 with TRBJ1-3, with D unclear. Germline-derived CDR1 and CDR2 are SGHTA and FQGNSA. The CDR3 loop spans 15 amino acids. Trimming removed 3 bases from V and 0 bases from J, with 9 bases in between. The CDR3 loop is CASSFGYPSGNTIYF. The CDR3 DNA is TGTGCCAGCAGCTTTGGTTACCCCTCTGGAAACACCATATATTTT.

This clonotype was seen a single time. Since a much larger clone is just one base distant, this may be a read error. J is TRBJ2-7 and V is TRBV12-3 or TRBV12-4; 14 nucleotides align to TRBD2. Unmatched junction bases numbered 4, after V lost 5 bases and J lost 1 base. The CDR3 totals 16 residues. As DNA, the CDR3 is TGTGCCAGCAGTCCCTGGACTAGCGGGAGGTCCTACGAGCAGTACTTC. Translation: CASSPWTSGRSYEQYF.

This clonotype was recorded at least ten times. This sequence joins TRBV20-1 and TRBJ2-3, with TRBD1 as a possible D gene (6 bases). This CDR3 has 15 residues. V was trimmed by 5 bases and J by 3 bases, leaving 18 bases between them. The germline V gene encodes CDR1 DFQATT and CDR2 SNEGSKA (reference sequence). CDR3 nucleotide sequence: TGCAGTGCTTTGGGGGCTAGTACCCAAACAGATACGCAGTATTTT. This codes for CSALGASTQTDTQYF.

The chain joins TRBV28 to TRBJ2-1; 8 positions match TRBD1. Germline CDR1 MDHEN, CDR2 SYDVKM. J lost 7 bases, V lost 5 bases, and 10 bases had no gene match. CDR3 length: 15 residues. The DNA for the CDR3 is TGTGCCAGCAGTCCAACAGGGACAGGAAGGAATGAGCAGTTCTTC. It is translated as CASSPTGTGRNEQFF.

This clonotype showed up many times. The V call is TRBV6-6, the J call TRBJ1-5; D ambiguous. Germline V lookup: CDR1 MNHNY, CDR2 SVGAGI (reference sequence). The ends were cut back, 5 bases at V and 7 bases at J, with 15 bases in the middle. This CDR3 is built from 14 residues. The CDR3, as DNA: TGTGCCAGCAGTCGAGGACTGCTAGTCCAGCCCCAGCATTTT. Translation: CASSRGLLVQPQHF.

As concerns this clonotype: A much larger clone differs by one base, so this may be a read error. This rearrangement joins TRBV20-1 to TRBJ2-1, with D possibly being TRBD2 (7 bases). There are 14 residues in the CDR3. Trimming cost V 3 bases and J 8 bases, with 17 bases left between them. Germline loops: CDR1 DFQATT, CDR2 SNEGSKA (reference sequence). CDR3 DNA: TGCAGTGCTAGTGGGGGGGGCCCTTACGATGAGCAGTTCTTC. This encodes CSASGGGPYDEQFF.

The chain links TRBV10-3 to TRBJ2-7, with 8 bases aligning to TRBD1. V was clipped by 4 bases and J by 6 bases; unmatched bases: 5. Germline assignment: CDR1 ENHRY and CDR2 SYGVKD. This CDR3 spans 13 amino acids. The chain's CDR3 is CAISGPTGGEQYF. In DNA, the CDR3 is TGTGCCATCAGTGGGCCAACAGGGGGCGAGCAGTACTTC.

V usage is TRBV20-1 and J usage is TRBJ2-3, with D unclear. CDR1 is DFQATT, CDR2 SNEGSKA, per germline (reference sequence). The V gene lost 1 base and the J gene lost 5 bases, with 10 bases spanning the gap. The length of the CDR3 is 13 residues. Here the CDR3 reads CSARGLSLDTQYF. The CDR3 nucleotides are TGCAGTGCTAGAGGGCTCTCACTAGATACGCAGTATTTT.

Only one count was recorded for this clonotype. The chain is built from TRBV4-2 and TRBJ2-3; the D is unclear. Trimming left V 0 bases short and J 1 base short, with 11 bases between. The CDR3 sequence is 16 residues long. In germline, CDR1 is LGHNA, CDR2 YNFKEQ. CDR3 in amino acids: CASSQDLRIGTDTQYF. For the CDR3, the DNA is TGTGCCAGCAGCCAAGATCTACGGATAGGCACAGATACGCAGTATTTT.

The chain combines TRBV20-1 with TRBJ2-1, with 7 bases matching TRBD2. The germline V gene has CDR1 DFQATT and CDR2 SNEGSKA (reference sequence). The J segment lost 8 bases and the V segment lost 1 base, leaving 8 bases of the junction unmatched. The CDR3 covers 14 residues. The CDR3 region is CSARVGGNDDEQFF. CDR3 sequence (DNA): TGCAGTGCTAGAGTGGGAGGGAATGACGATGAGCAGTTCTTC.

This chain uses TRBV28 with TRBJ1-5; perhaps TRBD1 as D (6 bases). The length of the CDR3 is 15 residues. Trimming stripped 2 bases from V and 6 bases from J, with 14 bases between. Germline loops: CDR1 MDHEN, CDR2 SYDVKM. CDR3 bases: TGTGCCAGCAGTTTACAACAGGGAGGTGGTCAGCCCCAGCATTTT. This gives the protein CASSLQQGGGQPQHF.

The gene calls are TRBV5-1 and TRBJ2-7; D gene uncertain. Germline V gene sequence: CDR1 SGHRS, CDR2 YFSETQ. The CDR3 consists of 15 residues. V was shortened by 6 bases and J by 2 bases, with 18 bases between the two germline ends. The CDR3 region is CASKPQGPNTYEQYF. Here the CDR3 DNA reads TGCGCCAGCAAGCCTCAAGGGCCTAACACCTACGAGCAGTACTTC.